One and the same sample provided the 7 T cell receptor beta chains below, sequenced in a study of spatial heterogeneity in lung cancer. Sample time point: sample taken at primary tumor resection. Unsorted whole RNA of tumor, nontumor lung or frozen PBMC was sequenced. In TCRdb, the 5' RACE reads were re-called with MiXCR into one record per CDR3 protein. This sample carries some 53,000 distinct CDR3 sequences, less than 9% of them seen once, and the ten largest clones take approximately 2.6%. The material sequenced was PBMCs, taken at surgery. The receptor source for this set is a female donor with early-stage non-small cell lung cancer.

The V gene is TRBV7-2, the J gene TRBJ1-5; D is perhaps TRBD1 (6 bases). V lost 1 base and J lost 0, with 10 bases in between. The CDR3 loop spans 16 amino acids. The germline CDR1 and CDR2 sequences are SGHTA and FQGNSA. The CDR3 sequence is CASSLGDINSNQPQHF. The CDR3 DNA is TGTGCCAGCAGCTTAGGGGACATTAATAGCAATCAGCCCCAGCATTTT. Based on the CDR3 plus reference TRBV7-2 and TRBJ1-5, the full variable domain is GAGVSQSPSNKVTEKGKDVELRCDPISGHTALYWYRQSLGQGLEFLIYFQGNSAPDKSGLPSDRFSAERTGGSVSTLTIQRTQQEDSAVYLCASSLGDINSNQPQHFGDGTRLSIL.

This clonotype was recorded at least ten times. The V gene is TRBV7-9, the J gene TRBJ2-7; TRBD1 might be the D (6 bases). With 6 bases removed from V and 6 bases from J, the gap between germline ends came to 12 bases. This CDR3 contains 12 residues. Germline CDR1 is SEHNR and CDR2 is FQNEAQ (reference sequence). The CDR3 sequence is CASSEDRPEQYF. In nucleotides, the CDR3 is TGTGCCAGCAGTGAAGACAGGCCCGAGCAGTACTTC. The variable domain in full, with the rest retrieved from reference TRBV7-9 and TRBJ2-7, is DTGVSQNPRHKITKRGQNVTFRCDPISEHNRLYWYRQTLGQGPEFLTYFQNEAQLEKSRLLSDRFSAERPKGSFSTLEIQRTEQGDSAMYLCASSEDRPEQYFGPGTRLTVT.

This clonotype was recorded at least ten times. The V gene is TRBV28, the J gene TRBJ2-7, with D perhaps TRBD1 (6 bases). Germline V gene data show CDR1 as MDHEN and CDR2 as SYDVKM. CDR3 length equals 13 residues. V dropped 5 bases and J dropped 5 bases, with 13 bases sitting between them. The CDR3 loop is CASSVGGRNEQYF. The CDR3 DNA reads TGTGCCAGCAGTGTAGGGGGAAGAAACGAGCAGTACTTC.

In its sample, this clonotype was seen many times. The gene calls are TRBV5-1 and TRBJ2-5, with 9 bases aligning to TRBD2. The CDR3 has 13 residues. Looked up from germline, CDR1 is SGHRS and CDR2 is YFSETQ. V was clipped by 4 bases and J by 5 bases; unmatched bases: 3. The CDR3 DNA follows: TGCGCCAGCAGCATGGGACTAGCTGAGACCCAGTACTTC. It codes for CASSMGLAETQYF. The full variable domain, rest sourced from reference TRBV5-1 and TRBJ2-5, is KAGVTQTPRYLIKTRGQQVTLSCSPISGHRSVSWYQQTPGQGLQFLFEYFSETQRNKGNFPGRFSGRQFSNSRSEMNVSTLELGDSALYLCASSMGLAETQYFGPGTRLLVL.

There are many counts of this clonotype. This chain links TRBV20-1 with TRBJ1-1, with D possibly TRBD1 on 6 matching bases. The CDR3 covers 15 residues. V lost 6 bases and J 1 base, leaving 18 bases between the germline ends. Germline V gene lookup returns CDR1 DFQATT and CDR2 SNEGSKA (reference sequence). CDR3: CSAQALQGSNTEAFF. CDR3 DNA: TGCAGTGCCCAAGCGTTACAGGGCTCGAACACTGAAGCTTTCTTT.

This clonotype was recorded many times. This rearrangement joins TRBV9 to TRBJ2-1; D is possibly TRBD2 (5 bases). CDR3 length: 13 amino acids. Germline V gives CDR1 SGDLS, CDR2 YYNGEE. Trimming shortened V by 0 bases and J by 10 bases, and 11 bases separated the two germline ends. CDR3 DNA sequence: TGTGCCAGCAGCGTAGCTACTAGGATAGAGCAGTTCTTC. This codes for CASSVATRIEQFF.

The chain joins TRBV20-1 to TRBJ2-2; D is perhaps TRBD2 (6 bases). Germline V gene data show CDR1 as DFQATT and CDR2 as SNEGSKA (reference sequence). Trimming shortened V by 5 bases and J by 2 bases, and 12 bases separated the two germline ends. CDR3 size: 14 residues. This chain's CDR3 is CSAGGTSNTGELFF. The CDR3 DNA sequence: TGCAGTGCTGGCGGGACCTCCAACACCGGGGAGCTGTTTTTT.